This T cell receptor beta chain was captured by sequencing in a study of T cell responses to AZD1222 COVID-19 vaccine. Broader study findings: Mapped onto spike, vaccine-associated CD4 TCRs spanned it and were dominant at 160-218 and 743-854.

Comments on this clone: The antigen is unknown.

Trimming cost V 2 bases and J 7 bases; bases outside gene matches: 12. CDR1 SEHNR and CDR2 FQNEAQ come from the germline V gene (reference sequence). The CDR3 has 16 amino acids. Sequencing used immunoSEQ multiplex PCR; TCRdb keeps in-frame clones, though not all of them. The sample yields 85,000 to 90,000 clones, roughly nine tenths seen once. This TCR derives from an adult who received the AZD1222 COVID-19 vaccine. The chain uses TRBV7-9 and TRBJ2-7; TRBD1 matches 9 bases. The sequencing here drew on peripheral blood, taken 28 days after the second AZD1222 dose. CDR3 in DNA: TGTGCCAGCAGCTTACCACTCGGACAGGGGAGGGAAGAGCAGTACTTC. Its translation is CASSLPLGQGREEQYF.